Below are 14 T cell receptor beta chains sequenced from a single sample in a study of shared clonotypes between healthy human individuals. Naive CD8 cells lacked CD45RO, underwent positive selection for CCR7 and left out terminally differentiated effector memory CD45RA+ cells. Profiling relied on immunoSEQ multiplex PCR, and the TCRdb table lists in-frame clones only, not all of them. The sample lists more than 2 million clones, roughly 93% occurring once. The sample comprised naive CD8+ T cells from PBMCs. Receptor source: a man aged 18-30 years in good health. Some clones in this sample may be carry-over from other donors' samples.

The rearrangement joins TRBV28 to TRBJ2-7, with a weak D call TRBD1 (6 bases). The CDR3 is 22 amino acids. With 5 bases removed from V and 4 bases from J, the gap between germline ends came to 39 bases. Germline CDR1 reads MDHEN; CDR2 reads SYDVKM. This chain's CDR3 is CASSPLLGRALSPGHLQYEQYF. The CDR3, as DNA: TGTGCCAGCAGTCCCCTCCTCGGGCGAGCCCTATCGCCGGGACATCTACAATACGAGCAGTACTTC.

The chain employs TRBV6-5 and TRBJ2-7; D may be TRBD2 (6 bases). This CDR3 is 14 amino acids long. The germline V gene encodes CDR1 MNHEY and CDR2 SVGAGI. The V gene lost 7 bases and the J gene lost 2 bases, with 15 bases spanning the gap. This CDR3 reads CASTPRGGAYEQYF. The CDR3 DNA reads as TGTGCCAGCACCCCACGCGGCGGGGCCTACGAGCAGTACTTC.

The V gene is TRBV5-4, the J gene TRBJ1-1; a weak D match, TRBD1 (5 bases). Germline values: CDR1 SGHNT, CDR2 YYREEE (reference sequence). The V gene lost 4 bases and the J gene lost 4 bases, with 17 bases spanning the gap. This CDR3 is built from 15 residues. The CDR3 DNA reads TGTGCCAGCAGCCACACCGAAGGGGTTCTCACTGAAGCTTTCTTT. This translates into CASSHTEGVLTEAFF.

In the case of this clone: At the DNA level, this CDR3 is encoded by other sequences in the same sample as well. The chain joins TRBV5-4 to TRBJ2-1; D is perhaps TRBD2 (5 bases). CDR3 length: 13 residues. The germline V gene encodes CDR1 SGHNT and CDR2 YYREEE (reference sequence). Deletions cut 4 bases from V and 4 bases from J, with 9 bases between. The CDR3 nucleotides read TGTGCCAGCAGCCTGCGGGCATACAATGAGCAGTTCTTC. Translating gives CASSLRAYNEQFF.

J is TRBJ2-7 and V is TRBV7-2; D call uncertain. The V end lost 2 bases, the J end lost 2 bases, and 10 bases lay between the germline ends. From germline, CDR1 is SGHTA and CDR2 FQGNSA. The CDR3 totals 14 residues. CDR3 residues: CASSLRVLTYEQYF. The CDR3 DNA sequence: TGTGCCAGCAGCTTAAGGGTACTTACCTACGAGCAGTACTTC.

Comment on this clone: Different DNA sequences within this sample yield the same CDR3. The genes are TRBV6-5 and TRBJ2-5, with TRBD2 identical over 10 bases. Trimming removed 2 bases from V and 5 bases from J; junction bases left unmatched: 5. Germline-derived CDR1 and CDR2 are MNHEY and SVGAGI. The CDR3 runs 15 residues. This CDR3 reads CASSYLAGVGETQYF. The CDR3 DNA is TGTGCCAGCAGTTACCTAGCGGGAGTAGGGGAGACCCAGTACTTC.

In its sample, this clone was seen a few times. The identical CDR3 is also encoded by other nucleotide sequences in the sample. The genes are TRBV27 and TRBJ1-5; TRBD1 might be the D (5 bases). The CDR3 extends over 14 amino acids. CDR1 and CDR2 (germline): MNHEY, SMNVEV (reference sequence). V lost 2 bases and J lost 2, with 7 bases in between. DNA of the CDR3: TGTGCCAGCAGTTTAACGGGGGGCAATCAGCCCCAGCATTTT. Its translation: CASSLTGGNQPQHF.

This clone was counted between two and nine times. J is TRBJ1-5 and V is TRBV15; no firm D call. Germline V lookup: CDR1 LNHNV, CDR2 YYDKDF (reference sequence). The ends were cut back, 2 bases at V and 0 bases at J, with 8 bases in the middle. This CDR3 has 15 residues. The CDR3 DNA reads TGTGCCACCAGCAGAACGAGCAATAGCAATCAGCCCCAGCATTTT. Encoded protein: CATSRTSNSNQPQHF.

This clone appeared once. The chain joins TRBV5-5 to TRBJ2-1; D perhaps matches TRBD2 (7 bases). Trimming removed 4 bases from V and 5 bases from J, with 19 bases in between. Germline-derived CDR1 and CDR2 are SGHKS and YYEKEE (reference sequence). The CDR3 length is 16 residues. The CDR3 DNA follows: TGTGCCAGCAGCCCGAGGGGGAGGGCCTATAACAATGAGCAGTTCTTC. It specifies CASSPRGRAYNNEQFF.

The V and J genes are TRBV7-9 and TRBJ1-1; maybe TRBD1 (6 bases). The germline gives CDR1 SEHNR, CDR2 FQNEAQ (reference sequence). There are 15 residues in the CDR3. Trimming took off 3 bases at V and 0 bases at J, with 11 bases between the two ends. CDR3 region: CASSLFGGLNTEAFF. DNA for the CDR3: TGTGCCAGCAGCTTGTTCGGGGGGCTGAACACTGAAGCTTTCTTT.

V and J are TRBV7-2 and TRBJ2-1, with 9 bases identical to TRBD1. CDR3 size: 15 residues. The J segment lost 4 bases and the V segment lost 5 bases, leaving 6 bases of the junction unmatched. The germline gives CDR1 SGHTA, CDR2 FQGNSA. The DNA for the CDR3 is TGTGCCAGCAGCACCCGACAGGGGGTGTACAATGAGCAGTTCTTC. Translating gives CASSTRQGVYNEQFF.

For this clone: Other DNA sequences in this specimen translate into the identical CDR3. The chain recombines TRBV7-9 with TRBJ1-2, with no clear D. The germline V gene has CDR1 SEHNR and CDR2 FQNEAQ (reference sequence). This CDR3 is 14 amino acids long. The V end lost 3 bases, the J end lost 2 bases, and 10 bases lay between the germline ends. The CDR3 sequence: CASSLGGGNYGYTF. The CDR3 bases are TGTGCCAGCAGCTTGGGCGGCGGCAACTATGGCTACACCTTC.

This chain uses TRBV11-1 with TRBJ1-1, with a possible D match to TRBD1 (5 bases). The CDR3 runs 12 residues. Deletions cut 2 bases from V and 5 bases from J, with 6 bases between. Germline loops: CDR1 SGHAT, CDR2 FQDESV (reference sequence). The CDR3 DNA sequence: TGTGCCAGCAGCTTATCAGGGACTGAAGCTTTCTTT. The encoded protein is CASSLSGTEAFF.

V gene TRBV27 combines with J gene TRBJ1-4, with D tentatively TRBD1 (5 bases). The ends were cut back, 7 bases at V and 5 bases at J, with 17 bases in the middle. CDR1 and CDR2 from the germline V gene are MNHEY and SMNVEV (reference sequence). CDR3 size: 15 residues. The CDR3 here is CASTRRGGGNEKLFF. The CDR3 nucleotides read TGTGCCAGCACCAGAAGGGGTGGGGGGAATGAAAAACTGTTTTTT. Drawing the rest from reference TRBV27 and TRBJ1-4, the complete variable domain is EAQVTQNPRYLITVTGKKLTVTCSQNMNHEYMSWYRQDPGLGLRQIYYSMNVEVTDKGDVPEGYKVSRKEKRNFPLILESPSPNQTSLYFCASTRRGGGNEKLFFGSGTQLSVL.